This T cell receptor (beta chain) came from a study of early T cells in non-severe SARS-CoV-2 infection. Background on the study: Sequencing of unsorted whole blood was done on bulk RNA, leaving chains unpaired.

The CDR3 has 15 residues. Germline CDR1 is KGHSH and CDR2 is LQKENI. V was cut by 3 bases and J by 3 bases, with 15 bases left in between. The TCR library protocol was used to attach unique molecular identifiers. These identifiers were attached to individual cDNA molecules. TCRdb itself ran the 5' RACE reads through MiXCR, one entry per CDR3 protein. The repertoire holds under 80,000 distinct CDR3 sequences, with roughly 11% as singletons. Whole-study findings and limits: VDJdb matching favored anti-spike CD8 responses, missing private and CD4 specificities.

This clonotype was recorded many times. Antigen unknown. This TCR came from an adult who was a healthcare worker with PCR-confirmed SARS-CoV-2 infection or an uninfected control (not recorded which). Sample: whole blood. The J gene is TRBJ2-7, the V gene TRBV18; D is possibly TRBD1 (5 bases). CDR3 coding DNA: TGTGCCAGCTCACCCCCGGCCTGGACAAACTACGAGCAGTACTTC. The encoded protein is CASSPPAWTNYEQYF.